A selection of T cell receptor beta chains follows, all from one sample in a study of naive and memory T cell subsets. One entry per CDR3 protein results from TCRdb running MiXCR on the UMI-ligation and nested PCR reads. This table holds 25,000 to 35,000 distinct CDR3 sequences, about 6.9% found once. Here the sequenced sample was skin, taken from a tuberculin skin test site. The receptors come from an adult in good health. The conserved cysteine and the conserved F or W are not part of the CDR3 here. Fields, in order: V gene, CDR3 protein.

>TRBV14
ASSPWTSVQETQY
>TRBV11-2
ASSLVTQGNSYEQY
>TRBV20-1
SARDHSSSTDTQY
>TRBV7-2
ASSRTVYEQY
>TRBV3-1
ASSQDVVKGITGELF
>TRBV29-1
SVLREGAKAF
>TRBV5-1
ASSSDGSATLH
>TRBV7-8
ASSTTSGGIADNEQF
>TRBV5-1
ASSSPTAFDRETQY
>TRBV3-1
ASSPDRRLGEKLF
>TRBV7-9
ASSLGGLELEQF
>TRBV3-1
ASSGGSTLPMNTEAF
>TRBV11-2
ASSPTTVQGLNTEAF
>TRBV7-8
ASSSGRPPQPQH
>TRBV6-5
ASSLDRAQPQH
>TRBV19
ASNRGYYGYT
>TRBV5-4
VSRRTGQNYGYT
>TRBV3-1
ASSRGTSGGTDTQY
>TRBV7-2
ASSRRGIQETQY
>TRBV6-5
ASKPPPGQGEAF
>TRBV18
ASSPSLGRVSYEQY
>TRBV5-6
ASSLAEDRANLP
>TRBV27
ASSLEANSYEQY
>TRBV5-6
ASSLISGNYGYT
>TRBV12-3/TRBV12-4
ASSLGRDAF
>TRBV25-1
ASSDLVQVGEAF
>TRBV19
ASNPADPGSSEQY
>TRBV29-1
SVGGGRDQETQY
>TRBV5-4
ASTRPGTEAF
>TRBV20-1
SAREGGSSYNEQF
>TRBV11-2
ASSQSRNTIY
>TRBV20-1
SASPGGGYEQY
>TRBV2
ASKEEGPSGSEQF
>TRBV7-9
ASSLDAWTATLNTEAF
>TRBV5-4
ASSLGAGVTEAF
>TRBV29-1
SVRLGGNEQF
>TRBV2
ASAGTGTHEQY
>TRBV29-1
SVLRPSGVDTQY
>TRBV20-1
SASGTSPPEKLF
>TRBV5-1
ASSFLPSPVERGRVMHEQF
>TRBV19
ASSLRPGQSLNSPLH
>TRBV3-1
ASSPTSWLPNTEAF
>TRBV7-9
ASSGRDVPSYEQY
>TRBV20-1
SARSPQGAKTEAF
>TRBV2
ASSGWGAYTDTQY
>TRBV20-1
SALRAGGHYEQY
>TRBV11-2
ASSPSGGYTDTQY
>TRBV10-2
ASSVGDTEAF
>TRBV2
ASSLAGMNTGELF
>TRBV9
ASSVQGQGARSEQY
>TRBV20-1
SARAWQGEFNEKLF
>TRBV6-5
ASSNRDYVTGGHGYT
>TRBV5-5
ASSFRDVGSFGVTDTQY
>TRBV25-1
ASSERLAKNIQY
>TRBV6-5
ASSYVRGTDTQY
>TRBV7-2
ASSQGGSNQPQH
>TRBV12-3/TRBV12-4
ASRIEVGELF
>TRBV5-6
ASSLTDQGARSYEQY
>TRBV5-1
ASSPTGGSNQPQH